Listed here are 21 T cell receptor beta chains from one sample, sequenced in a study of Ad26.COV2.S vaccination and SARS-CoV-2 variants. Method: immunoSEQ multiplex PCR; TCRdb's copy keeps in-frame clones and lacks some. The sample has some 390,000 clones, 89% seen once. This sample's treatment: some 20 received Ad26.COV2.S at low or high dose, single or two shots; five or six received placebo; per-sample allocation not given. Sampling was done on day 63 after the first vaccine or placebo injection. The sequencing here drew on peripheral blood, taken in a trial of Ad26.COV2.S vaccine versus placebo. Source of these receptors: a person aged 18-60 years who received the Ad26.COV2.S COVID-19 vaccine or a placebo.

CDR3 region: CASSQESSAGGREQYF. In nucleotides, the CDR3 is TGTGCCAGCAGCCAAGAAAGTAGTGCGGGAGGGCGCGAGCAGTACTTC. The chain has TRBV4-2 and TRBJ2-7; 9 bases map to TRBD2. CDR1 and CDR2 from the germline V gene are LGHNA and YNFKEQ. This CDR3 has 16 residues. V lost 0 bases, J lost 6 bases, and 9 bases stayed unmatched.

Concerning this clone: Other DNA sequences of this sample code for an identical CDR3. CDR3 sequence: CASSGQNYGYTF. Here the CDR3 DNA reads TGTGCCAGCAGCGGACAGAACTATGGCTACACCTTC. The chain has TRBV12-3 or TRBV12-4 and TRBJ1-2, with D perhaps matching TRBD1 (6 bases). The V and J ends lost 6 bases and 2 bases respectively, with 7 bases between them. CDR3 length equals 12 residues.

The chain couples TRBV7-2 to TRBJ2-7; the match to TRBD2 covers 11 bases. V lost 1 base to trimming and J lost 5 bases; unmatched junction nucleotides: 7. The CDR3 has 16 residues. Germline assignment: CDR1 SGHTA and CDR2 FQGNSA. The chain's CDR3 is CASSLVALAGAHEQYF. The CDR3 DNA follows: TGTGCCAGCAGCTTAGTCGCACTAGCGGGAGCCCACGAGCAGTACTTC. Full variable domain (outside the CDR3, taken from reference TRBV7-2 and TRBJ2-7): GAGVSQSPSNKVTEKGKDVELRCDPISGHTALYWYRQSLGQGLEFLIYFQGNSAPDKSGLPSDRFSAERTGGSVSTLTIQRTQQEDSAVYLCASSLVALAGAHEQYFGPGTRLTVT.

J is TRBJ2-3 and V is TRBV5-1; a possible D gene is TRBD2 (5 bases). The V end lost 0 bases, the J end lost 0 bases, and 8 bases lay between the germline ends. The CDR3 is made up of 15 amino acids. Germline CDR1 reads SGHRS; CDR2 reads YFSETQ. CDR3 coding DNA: TGCGCCAGCAGCTTGGAGCGGAGTAGCACAGATACGCAGTATTTT. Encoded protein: CASSLERSSTDTQYF.

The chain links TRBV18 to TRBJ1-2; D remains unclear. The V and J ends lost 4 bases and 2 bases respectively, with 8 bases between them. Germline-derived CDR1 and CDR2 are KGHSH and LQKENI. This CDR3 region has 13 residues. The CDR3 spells CASSQTRNYGYTF. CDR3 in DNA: TGTGCCAGCTCACAGACAAGGAACTATGGCTACACCTTC.

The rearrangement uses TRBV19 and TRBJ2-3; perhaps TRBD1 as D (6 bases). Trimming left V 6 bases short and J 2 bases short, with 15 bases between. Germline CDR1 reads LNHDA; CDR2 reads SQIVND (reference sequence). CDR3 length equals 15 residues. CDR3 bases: TGTGCCAGTAGAACGGGCAGGGGCAACACAGATACGCAGTATTTT. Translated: CASRTGRGNTDTQYF.

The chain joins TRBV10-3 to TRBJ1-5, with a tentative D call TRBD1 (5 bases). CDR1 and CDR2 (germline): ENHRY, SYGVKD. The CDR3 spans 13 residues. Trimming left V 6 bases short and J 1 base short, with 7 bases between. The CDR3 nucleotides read TGTGCCATCAGCCGGGACAGCAATCAGCCCCAGCATTTT. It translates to CAISRDSNQPQHF.

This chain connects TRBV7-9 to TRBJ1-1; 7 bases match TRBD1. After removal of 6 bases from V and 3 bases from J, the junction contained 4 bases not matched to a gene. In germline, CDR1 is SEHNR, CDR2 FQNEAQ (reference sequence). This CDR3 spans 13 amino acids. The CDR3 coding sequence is TGTGCCAGCAGGTTAACAGGGGACACTGAAGCTTTCTTT. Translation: CASRLTGDTEAFF.

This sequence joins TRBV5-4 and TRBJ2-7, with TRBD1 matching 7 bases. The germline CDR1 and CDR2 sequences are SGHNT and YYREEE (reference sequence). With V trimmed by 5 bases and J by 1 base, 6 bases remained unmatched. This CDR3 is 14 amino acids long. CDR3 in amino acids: CASSFTGQSYEQYF. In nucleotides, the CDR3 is TGTGCCAGCAGTTTCACGGGACAGTCCTACGAGCAGTACTTC.

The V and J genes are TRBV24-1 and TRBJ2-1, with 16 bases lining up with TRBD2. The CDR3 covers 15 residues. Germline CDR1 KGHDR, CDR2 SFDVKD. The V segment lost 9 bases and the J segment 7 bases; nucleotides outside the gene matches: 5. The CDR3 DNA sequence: TGTGCCACCGGGACTAGCGGGAGGGGGAGGAATGAGCAGTTCTTC. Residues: CATGTSGRGRNEQFF.

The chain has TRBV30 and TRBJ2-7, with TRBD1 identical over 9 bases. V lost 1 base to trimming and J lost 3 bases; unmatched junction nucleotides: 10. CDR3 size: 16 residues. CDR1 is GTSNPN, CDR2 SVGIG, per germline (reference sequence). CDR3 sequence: CAWSAPRTGANYEQYF. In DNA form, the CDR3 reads TGTGCCTGGAGTGCTCCCAGGACAGGGGCGAACTACGAGCAGTACTTC.

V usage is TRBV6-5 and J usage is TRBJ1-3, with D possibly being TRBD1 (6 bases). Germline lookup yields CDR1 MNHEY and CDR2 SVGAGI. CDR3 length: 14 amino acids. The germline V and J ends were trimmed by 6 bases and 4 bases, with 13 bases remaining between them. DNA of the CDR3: TGTGCCAGCAGGAAAACAGGGCCGGGAAACACCATATATTTT. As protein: CASRKTGPGNTIYF.

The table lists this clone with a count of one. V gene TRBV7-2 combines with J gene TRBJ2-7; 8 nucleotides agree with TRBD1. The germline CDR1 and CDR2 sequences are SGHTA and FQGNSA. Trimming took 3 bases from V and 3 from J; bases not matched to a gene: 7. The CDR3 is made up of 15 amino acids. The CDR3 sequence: CASSFTGTGVYEQYF. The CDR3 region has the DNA TGTGCCAGCAGCTTCACCGGGACAGGCGTCTACGAGCAGTACTTC.

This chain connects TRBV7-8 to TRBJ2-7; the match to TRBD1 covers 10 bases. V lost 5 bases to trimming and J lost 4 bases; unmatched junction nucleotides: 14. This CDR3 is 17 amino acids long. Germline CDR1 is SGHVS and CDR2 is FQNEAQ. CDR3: CASSHSTAGTGVYEQYF. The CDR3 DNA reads TGTGCCAGCAGCCATAGCACTGCCGGGACAGGGGTATACGAGCAGTACTTC.

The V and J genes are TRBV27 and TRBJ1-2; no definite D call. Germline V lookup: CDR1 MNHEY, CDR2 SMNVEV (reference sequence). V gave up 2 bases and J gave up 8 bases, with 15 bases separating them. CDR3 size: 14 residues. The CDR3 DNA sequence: TGTGCCAGCAGTTTAAGCGCCCTGACGAAGGGCTACACCTTC. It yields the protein CASSLSALTKGYTF.

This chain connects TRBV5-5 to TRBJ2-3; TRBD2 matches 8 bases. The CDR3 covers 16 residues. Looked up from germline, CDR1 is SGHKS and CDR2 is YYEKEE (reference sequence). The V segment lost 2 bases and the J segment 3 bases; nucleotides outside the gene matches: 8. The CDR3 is CASSFIAGGDTDTQYF. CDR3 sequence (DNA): TGTGCCAGCAGCTTTATTGCGGGAGGAGATACAGATACGCAGTATTTT.

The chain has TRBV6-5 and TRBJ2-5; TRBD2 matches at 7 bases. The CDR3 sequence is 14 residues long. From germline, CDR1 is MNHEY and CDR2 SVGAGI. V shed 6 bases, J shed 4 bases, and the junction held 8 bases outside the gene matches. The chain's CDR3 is CASSPGRGGETQYF. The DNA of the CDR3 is TGTGCCAGCAGCCCAGGGAGGGGCGGAGAGACCCAGTACTTC.

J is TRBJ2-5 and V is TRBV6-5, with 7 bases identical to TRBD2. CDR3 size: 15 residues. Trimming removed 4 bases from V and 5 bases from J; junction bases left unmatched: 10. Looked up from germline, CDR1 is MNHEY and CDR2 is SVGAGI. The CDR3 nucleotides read TGTGCCAGCAGTTCGGGACGGGCGGGAGATGAGACCCAGTACTTC. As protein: CASSSGRAGDETQYF.

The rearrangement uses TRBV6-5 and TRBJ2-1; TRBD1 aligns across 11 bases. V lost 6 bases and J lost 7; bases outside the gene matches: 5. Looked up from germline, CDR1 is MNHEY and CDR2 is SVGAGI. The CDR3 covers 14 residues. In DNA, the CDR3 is TGTGCCAGCAGAACGGGGACAGGGGGGAATGAGCAGTTCTTC. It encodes CASRTGTGGNEQFF.

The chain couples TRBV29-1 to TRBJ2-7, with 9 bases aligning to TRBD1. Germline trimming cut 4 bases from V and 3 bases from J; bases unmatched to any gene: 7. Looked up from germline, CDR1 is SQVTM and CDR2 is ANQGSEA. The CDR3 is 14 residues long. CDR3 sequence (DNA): TGCAGCGTTGCGCAGGGACAGGGCAACTACGAGCAGTACTTC. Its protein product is CSVAQGQGNYEQYF.

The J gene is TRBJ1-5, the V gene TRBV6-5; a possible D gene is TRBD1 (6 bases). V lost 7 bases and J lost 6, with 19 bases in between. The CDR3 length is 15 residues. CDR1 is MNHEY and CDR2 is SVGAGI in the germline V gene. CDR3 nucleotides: TGTGCCAGCAAAACTGTTGGACAGTTAGGTCAGCCCCAGCATTTT. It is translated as CASKTVGQLGQPQHF.